The 17 T cell receptor beta chains below come from one sample, sequenced in a study of cytomegalovirus exposure and HLA in healthy donors. PCR primers comprised 60 Vbeta and 13 Jbeta primers. Using immunoSEQ multiplex PCR, the repertoire was profiled, and TCRdb retains in-frame clones only, with some absent. This table has about 65,000 clones, 60% to 65% appearing once. Source material: PBMCs. The receptors originated from a man aged 25 to 40 in good health and CMV-seronegative.

In the case of this clone: At one boundary the junction diverges from the germline segment, which might be a read error. This sample also contains other DNA sequences that code for the same CDR3. The V gene is TRBV6-5, the J gene TRBJ2-7; TRBD2 matches 11 bases. This CDR3 has 15 amino acids. Germline V lookup: CDR1 MNHEY, CDR2 SVGAGI. The CDR3 spells CASSYSLAGGSEQYF. The CDR3 DNA follows: TGTGCCAGCAGCTACTCTTTAGCGGGGGGGAGCGAGCAGTACTTC.

This clone turned up a few times. The rearrangement joins TRBV2 to TRBJ1-1, with 10 nucleotides matching TRBD1. The CDR3 is 16 residues long. The germline gives CDR1 SNHLY, CDR2 FYNNEI. V gave up 0 bases and J gave up 2 bases; unmatched junction bases: 3. The CDR3 nucleotides read TGTGCCAGCAGTGAAGCCCGGGACAGGGGTAACACTGAAGCTTTCTTT. Translation: CASSEARDRGNTEAFF.

The chain couples TRBV2 to TRBJ1-2; D may be TRBD1 (6 bases). This CDR3 is built from 13 residues. Trimming left V 8 bases short and J 4 bases short, with 14 bases between. Germline loops: CDR1 SNHLY, CDR2 FYNNEI. The CDR3 loop is CASGQDRIYGYTF. In DNA, the CDR3 is TGTGCCAGCGGTCAGGACAGAATCTATGGCTACACCTTC. Using reference TRBV2 and TRBJ1-2 for the parts outside the CDR3, the full variable domain is EPEVTQTPSHQVTQMGQEVILRCVPISNHLYFYWYRQILGQKVEFLVSFYNNEISEKSEIFDDQFSVERPDGSNFTLKIRSTKLEDSAMYFCASGQDRIYGYTFGSGTRLTVV.

The V call is TRBV6-5, the J call TRBJ1-1; 7 bases are a match to TRBD1. CDR3 length equals 13 residues. The V segment lost 6 bases and the J segment 3 bases; nucleotides outside the gene matches: 4. Germline-derived CDR1 and CDR2 are MNHEY and SVGAGI. The CDR3 sequence: CASRVDRDTEAFF. The CDR3 DNA sequence: TGTGCCAGCAGGGTCGACAGGGACACTGAAGCTTTCTTT.

CDR3 loop: CAIGLAYNEQFF. CDR3 sequence (DNA): TGTGCCATCGGACTAGCCTACAATGAGCAGTTCTTC. This chain joins TRBV13 and TRBJ2-1, with TRBD2 identical over 7 bases. CDR1 and CDR2 (germline): PRHDT, FYEKMQ (reference sequence). CDR3 size: 12 residues. V gave up 10 bases and J gave up 2 bases; unmatched junction bases: 2.

The sample holds a few counts of this clone. The chain links TRBV19 to TRBJ2-7; 8 positions match TRBD2. CDR3 length: 13 amino acids. Trimming cost V 1 base and J 4 bases; bases outside gene matches: 0. Germline V gives CDR1 LNHDA, CDR2 SQIVND (reference sequence). The CDR3 region is CASSIAGGYEQYF. In DNA form, the CDR3 reads TGTGCCAGTAGTATAGCGGGGGGGTACGAGCAGTACTTC.

The chain is built from TRBV4-1 and TRBJ2-3, with 8 nucleotides matching TRBD2. The CDR3 has 16 amino acids. Germline V gene lookup returns CDR1 MGHRA and CDR2 YSYEKL. V lost 7 bases, J lost 2 bases, and 11 bases stayed unmatched. The CDR3 DNA reads TGCGCCAGCAATGATAGGGGACTAGTGATCACAGATACGCAGTATTTT. This sequence encodes CASNDRGLVITDTQYF.

The chain has TRBV6-5 and TRBJ2-7, with 7 bases lining up with TRBD1. The CDR3 consists of 12 residues. After removal of 6 bases from V and 5 bases from J, the junction contained 4 bases not matched to a gene. Germline V gene data show CDR1 as MNHEY and CDR2 as SVGAGI. CDR3 sequence: CASSLDRDEQYF. The CDR3 bases are TGTGCCAGCAGCCTAGACAGGGACGAGCAGTACTTC.

This sequence joins TRBV9 and TRBJ2-1; 8 nucleotides match TRBD1. The CDR3 sequence is 17 residues long. V dropped 4 bases and J dropped 2; count of bases not matched to a gene: 11. Germline CDR1 is SGDLS and CDR2 is YYNGEE. CDR3 bases: TGTGCCAGCAGCTCAAGTCTCCGGGACAGGACCTACAATGAGCAGTTCTTC. It yields the protein CASSSSLRDRTYNEQFF.

This chain joins TRBV7-2 and TRBJ2-5; TRBD2 matches 10 bases. Germline V gene lookup returns CDR1 SGHTA and CDR2 FQGNSA. This CDR3 is 17 amino acids long. The junction had 9 bases not matched to a gene; V was cut back by 0 bases and J by 5 bases. In nucleotides, the CDR3 is TGTGCCAGCAGCTTAGCGGGGCTAGCGGGGGCTGGTGAGACCCAGTACTTC. As protein: CASSLAGLAGAGETQYF.

V and J are TRBV5-1 and TRBJ2-3; perhaps TRBD1 as D (6 bases). The length of the CDR3 is 12 residues. V was trimmed by 3 bases and J by 9 bases, leaving 11 bases between them. Germline CDR1 SGHRS, CDR2 YFSETQ. The CDR3: CASSSTGNTQYF. In DNA form, the CDR3 reads TGCGCCAGCAGCTCAACAGGGAACACGCAGTATTTT.

V is TRBV29-1 and J is TRBJ2-1; TRBD1 is a possible D gene (6 bases). The CDR3 has 20 amino acids. Germline CDR1 and CDR2: SQVTM and ANQGSEA. The V end was cut by 8 bases, the J end by 2 bases, with 34 bases between. The chain's CDR3 is CSSRPQGGPSGGWTYNEQFF. CDR3 nucleotide sequence: TGCAGCTCTCGACCCCAGGGCGGACCTAGTGGGGGCTGGACCTACAATGAGCAGTTCTTC.

This clone was counted a few times. J is TRBJ2-3 and V is TRBV25-1; weak D call: TRBD2 (5 bases). Germline CDR1 reads MGHDK; CDR2 reads SYGVNS. The V end lost 0 bases, the J end lost 5 bases, and 12 bases lay between the germline ends. The CDR3 consists of 15 residues. CDR3 bases: TGTGCCAGCAGTGAATATGAGGGTTCGGGAGATACGCAGTATTTT. The encoded protein is CASSEYEGSGDTQYF.

The rearrangement uses TRBV6-5 and TRBJ2-5, with TRBD2 matching over 8 bases. The CDR3 runs to 14 residues. Germline-derived CDR1 and CDR2 are MNHEY and SVGAGI. The junction had 9 bases not matched to a gene; V was cut back by 6 bases and J by 6 bases. As DNA, the CDR3 is TGTGCCAGCAGAGACGGGGGGGACGTAAAGACCCAGTACTTC. Protein: CASRDGGDVKTQYF.

The chain links TRBV20-1 to TRBJ2-1; unclear D gene. The CDR3 covers 11 residues. Germline V lookup: CDR1 DFQATT, CDR2 SNEGSKA (reference sequence). V was shortened by 3 bases and J by 6 bases, with 6 bases between the two germline ends. The CDR3 DNA follows: TGCAGTGCTAGTTCTATCAATGAGCAGTTCTTC. Translating gives CSASSINEQFF.

The chain joins TRBV29-1 to TRBJ2-3; TRBD1 aligns across 7 bases. The V gene's germline CDR1 is SQVTM and CDR2 ANQGSEA. This CDR3 comprises 14 residues. Unmatched junction bases numbered 11, after V lost 5 bases and J lost 6 bases. The CDR3 loop is CSVPGTAIEDTQYF. The CDR3, as DNA: TGCAGCGTTCCCGGGACAGCCATCGAGGATACGCAGTATTTT.

This clone was counted a few times. The chain is built from TRBV12-5 and TRBJ1-4, with 8 bases identical to TRBD1. Germline CDR1 is LGHNT and CDR2 is FRNRAP. The CDR3 length is 14 residues. V shed 5 bases and J 7 bases; nucleotides not matched to a gene: 6. The CDR3 region has the DNA TGTGCTAGTGGTCGGACAGGGACGGGTGAAAAACTGTTTTTT. It specifies CASGRTGTGEKLFF.